This T cell receptor beta chain was retrieved from a study of CD8+ T cells in alopecia areata. As the sequencing template, cDNA was produced by extracting RNA and reverse transcribing it. The method was immunoSEQ multiplex PCR; TCRdb's version includes in-frame clones alone and lacks a portion of them. The profile shows 100,000 to 150,000 clones, about 50% of them singletons. This clone was counted only a few times. As yet, its antigen is unknown. Trimming pared 4 bases from V and 0 bases from J, leaving 10 bases between. CDR3 size: 14 residues. CDR1 is MDHEN, CDR2 SYDVKM, per germline. Study-level points and caveats: It was less clear whether patients shared TCRs than it was in mice, possibly because of HLA. There were also resident alphabeta T cells of normal skin sequenced in scalp samples.

Lesional scalp punch biopsies and peripheral blood were collected from alopecia areata patients. PBMCs served as the source from which CD4+ and CD8+ T cells were sorted. The clonotype comes from a human donor with alopecia areata. The chain carries TRBV28 and TRBJ2-7; D may be TRBD1 (6 bases). Sequencing input: NKG2D-low CD8+ T cells sorted from blood. The CDR3 DNA follows: TGTGCCAGCAGTTCGGACAGTCCCTCCTACGAGCAGTACTTC. This gives the protein CASSSDSPSYEQYF.